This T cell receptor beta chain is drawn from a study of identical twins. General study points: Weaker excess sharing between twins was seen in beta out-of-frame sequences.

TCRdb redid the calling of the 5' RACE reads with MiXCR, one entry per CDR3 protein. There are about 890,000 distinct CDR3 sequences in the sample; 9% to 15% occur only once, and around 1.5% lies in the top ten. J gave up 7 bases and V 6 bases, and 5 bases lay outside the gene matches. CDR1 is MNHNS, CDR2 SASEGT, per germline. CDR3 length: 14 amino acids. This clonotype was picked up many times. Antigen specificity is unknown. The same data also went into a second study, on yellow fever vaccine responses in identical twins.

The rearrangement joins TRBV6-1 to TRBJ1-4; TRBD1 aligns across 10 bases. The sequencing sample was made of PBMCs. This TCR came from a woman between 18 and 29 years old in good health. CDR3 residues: CASRSGTGVEKLFF. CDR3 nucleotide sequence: TGTGCCAGCAGGTCCGGGACAGGGGTTGAAAAACTGTTTTTT.